Following are 20 T cell receptor beta chains from one sample sequenced in a study of T cells in women clearing cervical HPV infection. TCRdb's copy holds only in-frame clones and misses some; the assay was immunoSEQ multiplex PCR. This listing includes 30,000 to 35,000 clones. Sequencing was carried out using blood buffy coat. These receptors came from a woman between 18 and 69 years old with a cervical HPV16 infection that either progressed to CIN3+ or cleared (not recorded which).

As regards this clone: The sequence runs out 3 residues before the end of the CDR3; the remainder is reconstructed from the germline J gene. The chain couples TRBV6-2 or TRBV6-3 to TRBJ1-5, with 9 bases identical to TRBD1. The V and J ends lost 6 bases and 3 bases, in that order; junction bases with no gene match: 9. This CDR3 contains 16 residues. Germline CDR1 and CDR2: MNHEY and SVGEGT. The sequenced CDR3 bases are TGTGCCAGCAGAAGGACAGGGGTTTCGGACAATCAGCCC. It yields the protein CASRRTGVSDNQP. The complete CDR3 sequence is CASRRTGVSDNQPQHF.

Concerning this clone: One junction end disagrees with the germline gene, perhaps due to a read error. Read data end 3 residues before the CDR3 end; the end is taken from the germline J gene. In the same sample, other DNA sequences code for this CDR3. The rearrangement uses TRBV7-6 and TRBJ2-7, with 8 bases matching TRBD1. CDR1 is SGHVS and CDR2 is FNYEAQ in the germline V gene. This CDR3 comprises 12 residues. CDR3 protein: CSSRGQAYEQYF. CDR3 DNA, as far as it was read: TGTTCCAGCAGGGGGCAGGCCTACGAG.

As concerns this clone: The CDR3 goes on 3 residues after the read ends, and that part is filled in from the germline J gene. The V gene is TRBV24-1, the J gene TRBJ1-1, with unresolved D. Germline V lookup: CDR1 KGHDR, CDR2 SFDVKD. V lost 3 bases and J 1 base, leaving 5 bases between the germline ends. This CDR3 has 13 residues. CDR3 in amino acids: CATSDTENTEAFF. The sequenced part of the CDR3 DNA is TGTGCCACCAGTGATACAGAGAACACTGAA.

Details on this clone: Sequencing ends 3 residues short of the CDR3 end; the germline J gene provides the rest. This chain connects TRBV20-1 to TRBJ1-2; perhaps TRBD1 as D (6 bases). Germline V lookup: CDR1 DFQATT, CDR2 SNEGSKA (reference sequence). The CDR3 consists of 15 residues. The DNA read from the CDR3 is TGCAGTGCTAGAGAGACCAGGGGCCTAGTTGAGCGC. Protein sequence: CSARETRGLVER. The entire CDR3 protein is CSARETRGLVERYTF.

Worth noting for this clone: The read gets to within 3 residues of the CDR3 end, and the germline J gene fills in the rest. The genes are TRBV7-9 and TRBJ1-4, with D tentatively TRBD1 (6 bases). This CDR3 has 15 amino acids. Per the germline V gene, CDR1 is SEHNR and CDR2 is FQNEAQ (reference sequence). This CDR3 is CASSRPGHEPWGLFF. The CDR3 DNA, read in part, is TGTGCCAGCAGCCGGCCGGGACACGAGCCCTGGGGA.

Note on this clone: The sequence runs out 3 residues before the end of the CDR3; the remainder is reconstructed from the germline J gene. The V gene is TRBV10-3, the J gene TRBJ2-1; 8 nucleotides agree with TRBD1. CDR3 length: 17 amino acids. V lost 5 bases, J lost 2 bases, and 11 bases stayed unmatched. From germline, CDR1 is ENHRY and CDR2 SYGVKD. The chain's CDR3 is CAISSSPGTGPYNEQFF. The CDR3 DNA, read in part, is TGTGCCATCAGTTCAAGCCCCGGGACAGGACCCTACAATGAG.

Of note for this clone: The read ends 3 residues early relative to the CDR3; the germline J gene fills the gap. The rearrangement uses TRBV29-1 and TRBJ2-6; D remains ambiguous. V was cut by 4 bases and J by 4 bases, with 20 bases left in between. The germline V gene has CDR1 SQVTM and CDR2 ANQGSEA. The length of the CDR3 is 17 residues. The CDR3 bases that were read are TGCAGCGTTGTTAGGGCCAACCCCGATGCCGGGGCCAACGTC. This translates into CSVVRANPDAGANV. The full CDR3 reads CSVVRANPDAGANVLTF. Complete variable domain (other parts from reference TRBV29-1 and TRBJ2-6): SAVISQKPSRDICQRGTSLTIQCQVDSQVTMMFWYRQQPGQSLTLIATANQGSEATYESGFVIDKFPISRPNLTFSTLTVSNMSPEDSSIYLCSVVRANPDAGANVLTFGAGSRLTVL.

Details on this clone: The read gets to within 3 residues of the CDR3 end, and the germline J gene fills in the rest. V gene TRBV14 combines with J gene TRBJ2-7; 10 bases are shared with TRBD2. With V trimmed by 0 bases and J by 3 bases, 8 bases remained unmatched. Germline CDR1 SGHDN, CDR2 FVKESK. The CDR3 is made up of 17 amino acids. This CDR3 is CASSQDPYSGGNYEQYF. CDR3 DNA (partial): TGTGCCAGCAGCCAAGATCCCTATAGCGGGGGGAACTACGAG.

A word on this clone: The read gets to within 3 residues of the CDR3 end, and the germline J gene fills in the rest. The chain has TRBV23-1 and TRBJ1-2; possible D gene TRBD1, 6 bases. TRBV23-1 belongs to the ORF category, with a function that is uncertain. This CDR3 comprises 16 residues. Trimming shortened V by 1 base and J by 5 bases, and 17 bases separated the two germline ends. The CDR3 region is CASSQLQTGIPYGYTF. The CDR3 DNA, read in part, is TGCGCCAGCAGTCAATTACAAACAGGGATACCGTATGGC.

Notes on this clone: The read falls 3 residues short of the CDR3 end, and the missing part is taken from the germline J gene. This chain joins TRBV19 and TRBJ1-1; tentative D call: TRBD1 (5 bases). V was clipped by 5 bases and J by 4 bases, with 11 bases between them. Germline CDR1 LNHDA, CDR2 SQIVND (reference sequence). The CDR3 contains 13 residues. The CDR3 sequence: CASSYQGSTEAFF. The part of the CDR3 DNA that was read is TGTGCCAGTAGTTATCAGGGCAGCACTGAA.

In regard to this clone: The CDR3 is cut off 3 residues early in the read; its end comes from the germline J gene. The rearrangement links TRBV19 to TRBJ2-2; D is ambiguous. This CDR3 has 11 residues. The germline gives CDR1 LNHDA, CDR2 SQIVND (reference sequence). The germline V and J ends were trimmed by 10 bases and 2 bases, with 5 bases remaining between them. CDR3 amino acids: CATGNTGELFF. The sequenced CDR3 bases are TGTGCCACAGGAAACACCGGGGAG.

On this clone: The CDR3 end is not reached by the read, which stops 3 residues before it; the germline J gene fills it in. This rearrangement joins TRBV20-1 to TRBJ2-3; tentative D call: TRBD2 (7 bases). V was shortened by 0 bases and J by 0 bases, with 13 bases between the two germline ends. CDR1 and CDR2 from the germline V gene are DFQATT and SNEGSKA (reference sequence). This CDR3 has 16 amino acids. The sequenced part of the CDR3 DNA is TGCAGTGCTAGAGATTATGGGGGGGCTAGCACAGATACG. Translation gives CSARDYGGASTDT. The full CDR3 protein is CSARDYGGASTDTQYF.

Turning to this clone: Sequencing ends 3 residues short of the CDR3 end; the germline J gene provides the rest. The V and J genes are TRBV29-1 and TRBJ1-1; D gene ambiguous. Germline V CDR1 and CDR2: SQVTM, ANQGSEA. V was cut by 3 bases and J by 1 base, with 12 bases left in between. This CDR3 has 14 amino acids. CDR3 DNA (partial): TGCAGCGTTGATCATGGCAAGGGGAACACTGAA. Translating it yields CSVDHGKGNTE. The whole CDR3 region reads CSVDHGKGNTEAFF. Full variable domain (missing parts from reference TRBV29-1 and TRBJ1-1): SAVISQKPSRDICQRGTSLTIQCQVDSQVTMMFWYRQQPGQSLTLIATANQGSEATYESGFVIDKFPISRPNLTFSTLTVSNMSPEDSSIYLCSVDHGKGNTEAFFGQGTRLTVV.

As to this clone: The CDR3 end is not reached by the read, which stops 3 residues before it; the germline J gene fills it in. The V call is TRBV12-3 or TRBV12-4, the J call TRBJ1-6; D gene uncertain. This CDR3 comprises 16 residues. Trimming left V 5 bases short and J 8 bases short, with 19 bases between. Incomplete CDR3 DNA: TGTGCCAGCAGTCCCCCGGGCAGGCCGGGGTATTCACCC. Translating gives CASSPPGRPGYSP. The entire CDR3 protein is CASSPPGRPGYSPLHF.

A remark on this clone: The read ends 3 residues before the CDR3 terminus; that terminus is restored from the germline J gene. The chain combines TRBV19 with TRBJ1-1; 9 positions agree with TRBD1. Looked up from germline, CDR1 is LNHDA and CDR2 is SQIVND (reference sequence). The CDR3 contains 16 residues. V shed 1 base, J shed 0 bases, and the junction held 3 bases outside the gene matches. The CDR3 protein is CASSIARDRVNTEAFF. CDR3 DNA, as far as it was read: TGTGCCAGTAGTATAGCCCGGGACAGGGTGAACACTGAA.

On this clone itself: The read gets to within 3 residues of the CDR3 end, and the germline J gene fills in the rest. J is TRBJ1-2 and V is TRBV12-3 or TRBV12-4; a possible D gene is TRBD1 (5 bases). V was trimmed by 6 bases and J by 6 bases, leaving 14 bases between them. The CDR3 length is 13 residues. The covered CDR3 bases are TGTGCCAGCAGCAAAGGTTCGGGGGATGGC. It encodes CASSKGSGDG. The whole CDR3 region reads CASSKGSGDGYTF.

Of note for this clone: With the read ending 3 residues before the CDR3 end, the germline J gene is used to fill in that end. The rearrangement links TRBV19 to TRBJ1-4; a possible D gene is TRBD1 (5 bases). Trimming shortened V by 7 bases and J by 8 bases, and 17 bases separated the two germline ends. From germline, CDR1 is LNHDA and CDR2 SQIVND (reference sequence). The CDR3 sequence is 14 residues long. The sequenced part of the CDR3 DNA is TGTGCCAGTACCCCTGGACAAAAAGGGGAAAAA. Its protein product is CASTPGQKGEK. The full CDR3 protein is CASTPGQKGEKLFF.

Turning to this clone: The read terminates 3 residues before the CDR3 end, so the remaining end is supplied by the germline J gene. The V call is TRBV5-4, the J call TRBJ1-4; 10 positions match TRBD1. From germline, CDR1 is SGHNT and CDR2 YYREEE (reference sequence). The CDR3 has 14 residues. CDR3 loop: CASSLGQGAGGLFF. The CDR3 DNA, read in part, is TGTGCCAGCAGCTTGGGACAGGGGGCCGGTGGA.

This chain's CDR3 is CASGSRDRAFF. CDR3 DNA (partial): TGTGCCTCCGGCTCACGTGACAGG. The rearrangement links TRBV19 to TRBJ1-1, with D maybe TRBD1 (6 bases). The observed sequence ends 3 residues before the CDR3 terminus, with the missing tail filled in from the germline J gene. In germline, CDR1 is LNHDA, CDR2 SQIVND (reference sequence). The CDR3 totals 11 residues.

Points on this clone: Coverage ceases 3 residues before the CDR3 finishes, and the germline J gene fills in the end. The V gene is TRBV5-6, the J gene TRBJ2-3; TRBD2 aligns across 9 bases. This CDR3 contains 15 residues. CDR1 SGHDT and CDR2 YYEEEE come from the germline V gene. The part of the CDR3 DNA that was read is TGTGCCAGCAGCCCACGCCGCGGGGGGGTTGAGACG. Residues: CASSPRRGGVET. The whole CDR3 region reads CASSPRRGGVETQYF.